Only a few counts were recorded for the clone carrying this T cell receptor beta chain. Its antigen remains unidentified. The entry originates in a study of T-cell memory formation after mild COVID-19. Study-level background: The TCR clusters were mostly specific to one donor. Regarding the study as a whole: Memory sampled before infection contained some responding clones, suggesting cross-reactive memory joined.

The CDR3 extends over 15 amino acids. V shed 4 bases and J shed 9 bases, with 20 bases lying between them. Per the germline V gene, CDR1 is PRHDT and CDR2 is FYEKMQ (reference sequence). TCRdb passed the 5' RACE reads through MiXCR, listing each CDR3 protein once. The data hold hundreds of thousands of distinct CDR3 sequences, with roughly 22% observed a single time. V usage is TRBV13 and J usage is TRBJ2-3; D is tentatively TRBD1 or TRBD2 (5 bases each). This sequence was found in an adult woman who had mild COVID-19 (a few samples of this study predate the infection). Cell type and time point are not known. The sequenced material came from PBMCs or a T cell subset sorted from them (not recorded which). The CDR3 protein is CASSYGTPGVHTQYF. Written as DNA, the CDR3 is TGTGCCAGCAGCTACGGGACCCCCGGAGTGCACACGCAGTATTTT.